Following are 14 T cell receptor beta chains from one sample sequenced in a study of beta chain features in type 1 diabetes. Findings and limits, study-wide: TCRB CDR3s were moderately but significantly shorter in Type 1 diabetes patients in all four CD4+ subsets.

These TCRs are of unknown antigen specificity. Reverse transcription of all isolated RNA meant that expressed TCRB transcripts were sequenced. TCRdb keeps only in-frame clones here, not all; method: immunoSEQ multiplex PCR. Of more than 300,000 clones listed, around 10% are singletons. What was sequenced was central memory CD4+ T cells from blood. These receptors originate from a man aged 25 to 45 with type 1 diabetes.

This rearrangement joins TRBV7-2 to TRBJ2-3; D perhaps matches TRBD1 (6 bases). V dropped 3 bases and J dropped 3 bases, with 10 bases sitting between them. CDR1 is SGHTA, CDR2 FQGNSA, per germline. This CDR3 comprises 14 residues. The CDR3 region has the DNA TGTGCCAGCAGCTTCTCAACAGGGACAGATACGCAGTATTTT. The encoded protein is CASSFSTGTDTQYF.

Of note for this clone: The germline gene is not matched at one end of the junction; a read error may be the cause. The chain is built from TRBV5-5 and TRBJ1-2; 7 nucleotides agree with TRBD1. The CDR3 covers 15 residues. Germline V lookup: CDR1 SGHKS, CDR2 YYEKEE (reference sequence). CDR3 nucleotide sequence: TGCGCCAGCAGCCAATTCACAGGGGAAGGGTATGGCTACACCTTC. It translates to CASSQFTGEGYGYTF.

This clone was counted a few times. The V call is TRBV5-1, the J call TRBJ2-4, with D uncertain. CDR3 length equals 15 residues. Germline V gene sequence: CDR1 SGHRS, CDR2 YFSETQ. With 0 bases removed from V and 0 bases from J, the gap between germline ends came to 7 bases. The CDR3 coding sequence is TGCGCCAGCAGCTTGGAGGGAATAGCCAAAAACATTCAGTACTTC. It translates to CASSLEGIAKNIQYF.

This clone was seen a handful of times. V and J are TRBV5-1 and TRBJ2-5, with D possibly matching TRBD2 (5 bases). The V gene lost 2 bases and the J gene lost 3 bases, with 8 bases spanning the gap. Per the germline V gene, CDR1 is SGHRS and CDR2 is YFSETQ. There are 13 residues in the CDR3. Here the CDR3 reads CASSFYGEETQYF. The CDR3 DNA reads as TGCGCCAGCAGCTTCTACGGGGAAGAGACCCAGTACTTC. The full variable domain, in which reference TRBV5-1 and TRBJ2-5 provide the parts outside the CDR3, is KAGVTQTPRYLIKTRGQQVTLSCSPISGHRSVSWYQQTPGQGLQFLFEYFSETQRNKGNFPGRFSGRQFSNSRSEMNVSTLELGDSALYLCASSFYGEETQYFGPGTRLLVL.

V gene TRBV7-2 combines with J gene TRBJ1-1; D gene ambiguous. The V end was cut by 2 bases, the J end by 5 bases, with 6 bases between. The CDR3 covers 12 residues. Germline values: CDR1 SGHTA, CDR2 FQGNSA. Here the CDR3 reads CASSLLRTEAFF. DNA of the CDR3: TGTGCCAGCAGCTTATTGAGGACTGAAGCTTTCTTT. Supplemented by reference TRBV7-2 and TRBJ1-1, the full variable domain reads GAGVSQSPSNKVTEKGKDVELRCDPISGHTALYWYRQSLGQGLEFLIYFQGNSAPDKSGLPSDRFSAERTGGSVSTLTIQRTQQEDSAVYLCASSLLRTEAFFGQGTRLTVV.

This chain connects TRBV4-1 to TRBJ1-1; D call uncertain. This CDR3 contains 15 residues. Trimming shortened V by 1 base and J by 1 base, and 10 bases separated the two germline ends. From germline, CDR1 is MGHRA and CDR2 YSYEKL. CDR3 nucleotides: TGCGCCAGCAGCCAAGGGGAACACTCGAACACTGAAGCTTTCTTT. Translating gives CASSQGEHSNTEAFF.

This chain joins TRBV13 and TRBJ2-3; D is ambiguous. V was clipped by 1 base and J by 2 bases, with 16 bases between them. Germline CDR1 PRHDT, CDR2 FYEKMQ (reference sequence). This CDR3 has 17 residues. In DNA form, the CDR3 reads TGTGCCAGCAGCTTAGAGAAAAAAACTGTTATCACAGATACGCAGTATTTT. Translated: CASSLEKKTVITDTQYF.

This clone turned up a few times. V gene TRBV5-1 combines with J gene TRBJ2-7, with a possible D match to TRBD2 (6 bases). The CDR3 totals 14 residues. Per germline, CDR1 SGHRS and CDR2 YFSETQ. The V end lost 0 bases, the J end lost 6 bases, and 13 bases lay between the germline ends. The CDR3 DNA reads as TGCGCCAGCAGCTTGGAGACTAGTGGCGCCGAGCAGTACTTC. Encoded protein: CASSLETSGAEQYF. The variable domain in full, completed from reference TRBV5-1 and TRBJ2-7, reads KAGVTQTPRYLIKTRGQQVTLSCSPISGHRSVSWYQQTPGQGLQFLFEYFSETQRNKGNFPGRFSGRQFSNSRSEMNVSTLELGDSALYLCASSLETSGAEQYFGPGTRLTVT.

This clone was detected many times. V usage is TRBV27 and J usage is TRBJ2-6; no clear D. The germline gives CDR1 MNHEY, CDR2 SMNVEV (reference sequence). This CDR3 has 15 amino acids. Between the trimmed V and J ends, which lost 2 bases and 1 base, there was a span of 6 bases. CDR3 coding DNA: TGTGCCAGCAGTTTAGGCCCTTCTGGGGCCAACGTCCTGACTTTC. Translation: CASSLGPSGANVLTF.

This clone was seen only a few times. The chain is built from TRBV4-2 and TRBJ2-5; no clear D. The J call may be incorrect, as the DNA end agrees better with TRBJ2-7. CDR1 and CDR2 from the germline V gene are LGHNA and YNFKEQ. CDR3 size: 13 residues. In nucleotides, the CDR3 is TGTGCCAGCAGCCAAGATAGGAGCCACGAGCAGTACTTC. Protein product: CASSQDRSHEQYF.

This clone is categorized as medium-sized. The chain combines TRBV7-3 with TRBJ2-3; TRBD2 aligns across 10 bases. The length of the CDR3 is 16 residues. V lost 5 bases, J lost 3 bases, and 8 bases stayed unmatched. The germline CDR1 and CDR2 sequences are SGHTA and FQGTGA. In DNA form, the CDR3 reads TGTGCCAGCAGCCCAGGGACTAGCGTGAGGACAGATACGCAGTATTTT. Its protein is CASSPGTSVRTDTQYF.

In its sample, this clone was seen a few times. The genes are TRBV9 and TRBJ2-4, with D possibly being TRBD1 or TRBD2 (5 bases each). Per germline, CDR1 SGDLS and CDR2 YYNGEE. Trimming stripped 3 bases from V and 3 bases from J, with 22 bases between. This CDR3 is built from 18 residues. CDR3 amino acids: CASSAHRDLRGDKNIQYF. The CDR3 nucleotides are TGTGCCAGCAGCGCCCACCGGGACCTCAGAGGGGACAAAAACATTCAGTACTTC.

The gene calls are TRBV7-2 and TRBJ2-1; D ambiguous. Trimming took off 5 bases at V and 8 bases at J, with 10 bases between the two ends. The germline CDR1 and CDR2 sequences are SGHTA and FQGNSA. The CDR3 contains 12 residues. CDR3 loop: CASSHLEDEQFF. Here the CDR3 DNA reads TGTGCCAGCAGCCATTTAGAGGATGAGCAGTTCTTC. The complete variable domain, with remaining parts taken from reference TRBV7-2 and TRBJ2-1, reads GAGVSQSPSNKVTEKGKDVELRCDPISGHTALYWYRQSLGQGLEFLIYFQGNSAPDKSGLPSDRFSAERTGGSVSTLTIQRTQQEDSAVYLCASSHLEDEQFFGPGTRLTVL.

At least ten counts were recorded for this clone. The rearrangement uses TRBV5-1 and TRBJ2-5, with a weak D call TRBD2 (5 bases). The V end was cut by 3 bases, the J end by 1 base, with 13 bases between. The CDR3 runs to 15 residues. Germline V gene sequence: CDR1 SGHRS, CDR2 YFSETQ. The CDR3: CASSSGPGVQETQYF. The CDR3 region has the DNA TGCGCCAGCAGCTCCGGTCCCGGGGTCCAAGAGACCCAGTACTTC.